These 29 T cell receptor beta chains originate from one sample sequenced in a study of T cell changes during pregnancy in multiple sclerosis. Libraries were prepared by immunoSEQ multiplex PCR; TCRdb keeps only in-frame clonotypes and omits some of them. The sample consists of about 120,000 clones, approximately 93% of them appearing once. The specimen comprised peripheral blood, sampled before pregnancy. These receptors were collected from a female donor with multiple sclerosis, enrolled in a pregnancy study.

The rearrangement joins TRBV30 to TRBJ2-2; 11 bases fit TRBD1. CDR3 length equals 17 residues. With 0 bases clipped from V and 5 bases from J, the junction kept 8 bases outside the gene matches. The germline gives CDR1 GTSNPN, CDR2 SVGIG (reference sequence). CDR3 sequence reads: CAWSVPLDRGRTGELFF. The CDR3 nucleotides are TGTGCCTGGAGTGTACCCCTGGACAGGGGGCGGACCGGGGAGCTGTTTTTT.

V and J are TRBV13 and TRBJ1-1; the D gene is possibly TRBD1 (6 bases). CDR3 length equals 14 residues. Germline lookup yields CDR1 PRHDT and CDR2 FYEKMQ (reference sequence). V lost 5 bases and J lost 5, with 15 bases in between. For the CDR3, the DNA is TGTGCCAGCAGCCAGGGGAGGGCGGGGACTGAAGCTTTCTTT. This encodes CASSQGRAGTEAFF.

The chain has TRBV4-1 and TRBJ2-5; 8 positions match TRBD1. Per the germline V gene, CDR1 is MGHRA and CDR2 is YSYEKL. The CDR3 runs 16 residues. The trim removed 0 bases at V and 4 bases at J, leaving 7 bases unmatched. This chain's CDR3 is CASSQEGRGRRETQYF. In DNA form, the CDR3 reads TGCGCCAGCAGCCAAGAGGGCAGGGGGCGACGAGAGACCCAGTACTTC.

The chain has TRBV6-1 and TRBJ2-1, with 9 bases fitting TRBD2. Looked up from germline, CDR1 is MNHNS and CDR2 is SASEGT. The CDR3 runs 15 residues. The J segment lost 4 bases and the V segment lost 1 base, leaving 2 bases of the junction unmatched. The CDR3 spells CASSEESGGYNEQFF. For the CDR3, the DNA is TGTGCCAGCAGTGAAGAGAGCGGGGGGTACAATGAGCAGTTCTTC.

CDR3 protein: CASTPRQGSGYNEQFF. In DNA form, the CDR3 reads TGTGCCAGCACCCCAAGGCAGGGTAGCGGGTACAATGAGCAGTTCTTC. The rearrangement links TRBV4-2 to TRBJ2-1; 7 nucleotides align to TRBD2. This CDR3 is 16 amino acids long. J gave up 4 bases and V 7 bases, and 13 bases lay outside the gene matches. Per germline, CDR1 LGHNA and CDR2 YNFKEQ.

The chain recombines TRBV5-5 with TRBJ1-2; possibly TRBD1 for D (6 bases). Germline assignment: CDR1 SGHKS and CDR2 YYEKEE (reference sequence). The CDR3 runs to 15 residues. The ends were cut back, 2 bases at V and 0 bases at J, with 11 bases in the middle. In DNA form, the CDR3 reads TGTGCCAGCAGCTTCGCGGGGGGCCCTAACTATGGCTACACCTTC. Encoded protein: CASSFAGGPNYGYTF.

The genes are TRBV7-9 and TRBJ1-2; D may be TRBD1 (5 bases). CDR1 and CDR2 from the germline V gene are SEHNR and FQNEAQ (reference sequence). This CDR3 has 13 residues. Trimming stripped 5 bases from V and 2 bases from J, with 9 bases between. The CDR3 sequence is CASSLQENYGYTF. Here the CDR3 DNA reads TGTGCCAGCAGCCTACAGGAGAACTATGGCTACACCTTC.

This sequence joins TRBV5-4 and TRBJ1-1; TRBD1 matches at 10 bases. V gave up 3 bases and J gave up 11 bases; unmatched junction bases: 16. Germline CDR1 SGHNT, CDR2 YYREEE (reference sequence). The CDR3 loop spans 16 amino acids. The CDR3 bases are TGTGCCAGCAGCTCGATTCGGACAGGGGGACGGCAGGTGGCTTTCTTT. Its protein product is CASSSIRTGGRQVAFF.

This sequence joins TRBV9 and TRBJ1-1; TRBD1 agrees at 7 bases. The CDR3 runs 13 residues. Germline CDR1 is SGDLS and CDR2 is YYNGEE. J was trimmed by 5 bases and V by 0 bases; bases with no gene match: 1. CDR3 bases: TGTGCCAGCAGCGTAGGACAGGGTACTGAAGCTTTCTTT. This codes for CASSVGQGTEAFF. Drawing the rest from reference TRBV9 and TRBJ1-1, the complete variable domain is DSGVTQTPKHLITATGQRVTLRCSPRSGDLSVYWYQQSLDQGLQFLIQYYNGEERAKGNILERFSAQQFPDLHSELNLSSLELGDSALYFCASSVGQGTEAFFGQGTRLTVV.

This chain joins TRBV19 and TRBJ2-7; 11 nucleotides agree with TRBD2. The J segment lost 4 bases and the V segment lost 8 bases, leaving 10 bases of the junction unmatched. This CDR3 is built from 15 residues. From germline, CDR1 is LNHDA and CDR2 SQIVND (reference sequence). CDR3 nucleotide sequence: TGTGCCAGTGCCGACGGGACTAGCGGCTCATACGAGCAGTACTTC. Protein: CASADGTSGSYEQYF. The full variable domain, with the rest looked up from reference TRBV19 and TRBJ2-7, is DGGITQSPKYLFRKEGQNVTLSCEQNLNHDAMYWYRQDPGQGLRLIYYSQIVNDFQKGDIAEGYSVSREKKESFPLTVTSAQKNPTAFYLCASADGTSGSYEQYFGPGTRLTVT.

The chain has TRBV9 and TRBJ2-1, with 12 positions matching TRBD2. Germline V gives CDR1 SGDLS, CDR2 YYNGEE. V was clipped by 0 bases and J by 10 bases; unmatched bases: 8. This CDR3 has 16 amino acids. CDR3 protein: CASSVASSGGVGEQFF. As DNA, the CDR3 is TGTGCCAGCAGCGTAGCTTCTAGCGGGGGGGTCGGGGAGCAGTTCTTC. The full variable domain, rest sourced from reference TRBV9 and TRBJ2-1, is DSGVTQTPKHLITATGQRVTLRCSPRSGDLSVYWYQQSLDQGLQFLIQYYNGEERAKGNILERFSAQQFPDLHSELNLSSLELGDSALYFCASSVASSGGVGEQFFGPGTRLTVL.

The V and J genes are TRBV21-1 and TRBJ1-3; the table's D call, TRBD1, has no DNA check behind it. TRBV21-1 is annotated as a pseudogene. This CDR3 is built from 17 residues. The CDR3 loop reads CASSEQTVPLVGNTIYF. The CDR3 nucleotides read TGTGCCAGCAGCGAACAAACAGTCCCTCTCGTTGGAAACACCATATATTTT.

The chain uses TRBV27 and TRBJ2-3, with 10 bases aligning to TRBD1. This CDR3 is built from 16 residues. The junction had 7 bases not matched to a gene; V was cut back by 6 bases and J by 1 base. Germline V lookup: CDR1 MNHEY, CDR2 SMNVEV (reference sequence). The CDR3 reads CASRLWTGGGTDTQYF. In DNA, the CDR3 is TGTGCCAGCAGACTGTGGACAGGGGGAGGCACAGATACGCAGTATTTT.

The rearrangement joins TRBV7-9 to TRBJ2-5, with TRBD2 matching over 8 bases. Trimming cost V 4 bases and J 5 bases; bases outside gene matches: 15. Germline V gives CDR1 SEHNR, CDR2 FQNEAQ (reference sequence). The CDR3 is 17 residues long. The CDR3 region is CASSYPLAGRSSETQYF. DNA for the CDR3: TGTGCCAGCAGCTACCCTTTAGCGGGACGGAGTTCGGAGACCCAGTACTTC.

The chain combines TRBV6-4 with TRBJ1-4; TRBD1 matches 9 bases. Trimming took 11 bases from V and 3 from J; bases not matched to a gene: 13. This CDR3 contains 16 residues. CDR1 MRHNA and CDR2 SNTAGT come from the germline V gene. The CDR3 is CARPAGQGIPNEKLFF. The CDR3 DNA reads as TGTGCCCGACCGGCGGGACAGGGAATTCCTAATGAAAAACTGTTTTTT.

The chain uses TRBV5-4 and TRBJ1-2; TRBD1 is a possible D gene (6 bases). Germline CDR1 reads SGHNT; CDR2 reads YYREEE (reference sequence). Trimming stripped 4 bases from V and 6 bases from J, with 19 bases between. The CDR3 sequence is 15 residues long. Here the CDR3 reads CASSPAIQGFDGYTF. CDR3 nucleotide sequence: TGTGCCAGCAGCCCAGCCATACAGGGTTTTGATGGCTACACCTTC.

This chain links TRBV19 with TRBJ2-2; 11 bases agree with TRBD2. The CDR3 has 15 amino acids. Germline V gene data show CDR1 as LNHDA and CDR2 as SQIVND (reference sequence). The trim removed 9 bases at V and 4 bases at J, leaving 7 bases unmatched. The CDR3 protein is CASSLGLAATGELFF. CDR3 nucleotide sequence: TGTGCCAGCAGTTTGGGACTAGCGGCCACCGGGGAGCTGTTTTTT.

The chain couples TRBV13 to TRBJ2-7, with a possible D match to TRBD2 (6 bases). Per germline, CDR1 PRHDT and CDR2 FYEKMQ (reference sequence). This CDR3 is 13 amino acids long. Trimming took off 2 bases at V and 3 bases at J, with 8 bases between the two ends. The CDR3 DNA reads TGTGCCAGCAGCTTATCCGGGGGCTACGAGCAGTACTTC. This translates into CASSLSGGYEQYF.

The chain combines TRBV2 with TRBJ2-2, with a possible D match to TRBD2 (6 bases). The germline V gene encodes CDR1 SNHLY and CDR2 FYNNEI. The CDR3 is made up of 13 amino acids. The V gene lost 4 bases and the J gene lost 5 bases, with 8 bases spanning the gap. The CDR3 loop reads CASSAGVTGELFF. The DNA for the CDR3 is TGTGCCAGCAGTGCGGGGGTTACCGGGGAGCTGTTTTTT.

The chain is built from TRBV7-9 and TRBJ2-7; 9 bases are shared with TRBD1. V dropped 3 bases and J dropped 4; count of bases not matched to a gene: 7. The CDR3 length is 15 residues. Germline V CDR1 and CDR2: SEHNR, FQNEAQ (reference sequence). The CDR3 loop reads CASSLTGTGLYEQYF. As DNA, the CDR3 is TGTGCCAGCAGCTTGACCGGGACAGGGTTGTACGAGCAGTACTTC.

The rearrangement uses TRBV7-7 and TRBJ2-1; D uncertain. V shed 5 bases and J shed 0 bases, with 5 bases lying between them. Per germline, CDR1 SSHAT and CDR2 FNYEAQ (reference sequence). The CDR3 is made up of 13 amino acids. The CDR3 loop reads CASSPSSYNEQFF. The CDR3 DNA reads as TGTGCCAGCAGCCCGAGCTCCTACAATGAGCAGTTCTTC.

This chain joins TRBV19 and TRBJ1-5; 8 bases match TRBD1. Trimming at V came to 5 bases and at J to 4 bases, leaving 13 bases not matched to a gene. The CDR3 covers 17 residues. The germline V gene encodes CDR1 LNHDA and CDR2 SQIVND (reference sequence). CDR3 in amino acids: CASSPYLDRGSNQPQHF. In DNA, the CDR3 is TGTGCCAGTAGTCCGTACCTCGACAGGGGAAGTAATCAGCCCCAGCATTTT.

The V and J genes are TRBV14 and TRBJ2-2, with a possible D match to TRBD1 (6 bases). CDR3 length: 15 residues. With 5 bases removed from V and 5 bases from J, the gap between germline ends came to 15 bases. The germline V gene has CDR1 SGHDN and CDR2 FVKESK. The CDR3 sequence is CASSSRDTKTGELFF. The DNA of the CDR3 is TGTGCCAGCAGCTCCCGGGACACAAAAACCGGGGAGCTGTTTTTT.

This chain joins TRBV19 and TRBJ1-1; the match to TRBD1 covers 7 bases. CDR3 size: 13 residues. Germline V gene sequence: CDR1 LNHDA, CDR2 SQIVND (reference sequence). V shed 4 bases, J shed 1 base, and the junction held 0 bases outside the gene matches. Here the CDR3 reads CASSRTGNTEAFF. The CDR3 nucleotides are TGTGCCAGTAGTAGGACAGGGAACACTGAAGCTTTCTTT.

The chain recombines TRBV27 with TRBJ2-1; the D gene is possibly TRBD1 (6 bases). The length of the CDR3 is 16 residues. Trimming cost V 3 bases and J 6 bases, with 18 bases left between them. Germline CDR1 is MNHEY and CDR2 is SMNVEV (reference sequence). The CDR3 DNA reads TGTGCCAGCAGTTTCTGGGACATTCATAAGGGCAATGAGCAGTTCTTC. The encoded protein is CASSFWDIHKGNEQFF.

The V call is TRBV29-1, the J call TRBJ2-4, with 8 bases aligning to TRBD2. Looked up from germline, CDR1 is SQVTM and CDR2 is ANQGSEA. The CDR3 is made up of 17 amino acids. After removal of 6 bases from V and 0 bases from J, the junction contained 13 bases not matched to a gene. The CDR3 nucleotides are TGCAGCGTCCTCGGGGGGGCTAGTAGGGGAGCCAAAAACATTCAGTACTTC. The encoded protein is CSVLGGASRGAKNIQYF.

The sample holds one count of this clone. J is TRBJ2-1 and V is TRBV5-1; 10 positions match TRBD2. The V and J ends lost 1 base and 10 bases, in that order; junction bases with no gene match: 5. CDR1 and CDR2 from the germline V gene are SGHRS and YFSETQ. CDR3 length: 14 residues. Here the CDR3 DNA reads TGCGCCAGCAGCTTGTACAGCGGGAGGGGAGAGCAGTTCTTC. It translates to CASSLYSGRGEQFF.

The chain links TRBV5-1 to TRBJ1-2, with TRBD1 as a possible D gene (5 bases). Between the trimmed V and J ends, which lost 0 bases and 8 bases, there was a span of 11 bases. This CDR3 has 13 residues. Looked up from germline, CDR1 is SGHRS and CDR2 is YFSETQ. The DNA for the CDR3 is TGCGCCAGCAGCTTGGCCCAGGGCAGCGGCTACACCTTC. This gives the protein CASSLAQGSGYTF. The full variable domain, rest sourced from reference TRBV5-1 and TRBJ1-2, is KAGVTQTPRYLIKTRGQQVTLSCSPISGHRSVSWYQQTPGQGLQFLFEYFSETQRNKGNFPGRFSGRQFSNSRSEMNVSTLELGDSALYLCASSLAQGSGYTFGSGTRLTVV.

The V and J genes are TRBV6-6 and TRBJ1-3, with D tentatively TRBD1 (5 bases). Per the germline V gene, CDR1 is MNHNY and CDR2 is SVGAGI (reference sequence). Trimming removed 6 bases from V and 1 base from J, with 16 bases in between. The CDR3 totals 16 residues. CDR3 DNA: TGTGCCAGCAGCCAGGGCCGACCGGTATCTGGAAACACCATATATTTT. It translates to CASSQGRPVSGNTIYF.